This TCR beta chain was observed in a study of a mutant IDH1 vaccine in newly diagnosed glioma (dated by TCRdb to 2020 to 2022). In terms of the full investigation: Vaccination was initiated 4-6 weeks after radiotherapy alone, or concurrently with temozolomide cycles in the chemotherapy-containing groups. Of the approximately 33 treated patients, 62.5% were male and around 38% were female, and a mean age of roughly 40 years was recorded. Prior to enrollment, patients had been given standard therapy consisting of radiotherapy alone, temozolomide alone, or radiochemotherapy with temozolomide, with the combination given to most patients. The week-35 safety follow-up took place at visit V12, and the week-47 end of study took place at visit V13. Peripheral blood was drawn at six visits: V03 (baseline), V05, V07, V10, V12 and V13. Longitudinal TCRB deep sequencing was performed for about two dozen treated patients wherever samples were available for exploratory analyses.

On the study overall, not on this receptor specifically: Changes in the top peripheral T cell clonotypes picked up by TCRB sequencing did not appear to be linked to pseudoprogression. Across multiple MHC alleles, vaccine-induced immune responses were seen in around 93% of patients. According to the authors, sample limitations meant that analyses of patient blood samples could not be reproduced. Selection of PBMC samples for TCRB deep sequencing was based on availability.

Based on the germline V gene, the CDR1 and CDR2 sequences are KGHSH and LQKENI. The cysteine opens and the phenylalanine closes a CDR3 of 19 amino acids. Of the read, only the CDR3 DNA is kept; its 57 bases are in frame from base 1. Deletion took 3 bases off V and 1 base off J, with a span of 23 bases between the germline ends. On this clone itself: Its antigen has not been determined. Base qualities were left out, and no much larger clone turns up one base away.

The receptor library was made with the immunoSEQ multiplex PCR assay. The hsTCRB Kit was used according to the manufacturer's protocol to amplify rearranged TCR beta chain sequences. An Illumina MiSeq was used to sequence the TCRB libraries. Per the authors' processing: The kit vendor's proprietary platform handled demultiplexing, trimming and gene mapping. TCRdb carries this immuneACCESS record with in-frame sequences only. Its versions omit some clonotypes, under half of them owing to an unresolved V gene in the studies checked, with the rest unexplained. V, J and clone size are those of that table, while D and trimming were read from the DNA. The sample table holds around 60,000 clones, of which roughly four fifths were seen once. Of the sample, 3.5% to 4.5% is held by the ten largest clones. The sample's time point, from its label and the paper: week 47, end of study. A 20-mer mutant IDH1 peptide at 300 micrograms in Montanide made up each vaccine dose, which was injected subcutaneously together with topical imiquimod. Across visits V03 through V10, patients got a total of eight vaccinations, given in weeks 1, 3, 5, 7, 11, 15, 19 and 23. Donors had newly diagnosed WHO grade 3 or 4 IDH1-mutant astrocytomas with loss of nuclear ATRX. The samples were drawn from NOA16, a multicentre, single-arm, open-label phase I trial in Germany that tested a mutant IDH1 peptide vaccine in humans for the first time. Genomic DNA for TCRB sequencing was isolated from EDTA blood with the DNeasy Blood and Tissue Kit.

The material sequenced was PBMCs, taken from a glioma patient whose treatment included an IDH1 peptide vaccine. Recombination joined TRBV18 with TRBJ2-3; no D gene can be assigned with confidence. The receptor was derived from a man aged 25 to 40 with glioma. Here is the DNA: TGTGCCAGCTCACCCATCCGTAATCCTAGGGATTCGGGCACAGATACGCAGTATTTT. Protein translation: CASSPIRNPRDSGTDTQYF.